This T cell receptor (beta chain) was recorded in a study of radiation and T cells in renal cell carcinoma. About the study: Nephrectomy followed 15 Gy stereotactic body radiation by 4 weeks.

TCRdb's table, derived via immunoSEQ multiplex PCR, lists solely in-frame clones and lacks some. The table includes 100,000 to 150,000 clones, around 82% detected once. V lost 0 bases to trimming and J lost 3 bases, with 10 bases between them. The CDR3 runs to 14 residues. Germline CDR1 and CDR2: SGHRS and YFSETQ. Time point given: blood 2 weeks post-SBRT. Treatment denoted: 15 Gy SBRT to primary tumor, nephrectomy 4 weeks later. Specimen: blood, collected from a patient whose treatment included radiotherapy and nephrectomy. The TCR comes from a man aged 45 to 65 with renal cell carcinoma. V is TRBV5-1 and J is TRBJ2-7, with D possibly TRBD2 on 6 matching bases. The CDR3 nucleotides read TGCGCCAGCAGCTTGGTAGGGGAGGACTACGAGCAGTACTTC. Translated: CASSLVGEDYEQYF.